A single sample gave rise to the 15 T cell receptor beta chains below, sequenced in a study of blood T cell repertoires in COVID-19 (dated by TCRdb to the early 2020s). Library prep was done by the immunoSEQ multiplex PCR assay. In TCRdb, the immuneACCESS table is reduced to in-frame sequences with V and J assigned. These tables do not hold every clone; where another copy was compared, an unresolved V gene accounts for under half, and the others remain unexplained. Present in this sample are tens of thousands of clones, about nine tenths of which were seen just once. The ten largest clones add up to about 8.1% of the sample. Sequencing was carried out using peripheral blood. The receptors were sampled from a man in his thirties or forties with acute or convalescent COVID-19.

The V gene is TRBV19, the J gene TRBJ1-2; 12 bases align to TRBD1. V dropped 9 bases and J dropped 3; count of bases not matched to a gene: 5. The CDR3 sequence is 14 residues long. The germline CDR1 and CDR2 sequences are LNHDA and SQIVND (reference sequence). This chain's CDR3 is CARTGTGGDYGYTF. The CDR3 coding sequence is TGTGCCAGAACCGGGACAGGGGGCGACTATGGCTACACCTTC.

The V gene is TRBV7-2, the J gene TRBJ1-2, with a tentative D call TRBD1 (6 bases). Trimming removed 0 bases from V and 8 bases from J, with 22 bases in between. The CDR3 length is 17 residues. CDR1 is SGHTA, CDR2 FQGNSA, per germline. CDR3 in amino acids: CASSLAPLQGSSEGYTF. The CDR3, as DNA: TGTGCCAGCAGCTTAGCCCCACTACAGGGCTCATCCGAAGGCTACACCTTC. Full variable domain (missing parts from reference TRBV7-2 and TRBJ1-2): GAGVSQSPSNKVTEKGKDVELRCDPISGHTALYWYRQSLGQGLEFLIYFQGNSAPDKSGLPSDRFSAERTGGSVSTLTIQRTQQEDSAVYLCASSLAPLQGSSEGYTFGSGTRLTVV.

As DNA, the CDR3 is TGTGCCAGCAGTTTGGCAGGGCTTGGCTACACCTTC. It encodes CASSLAGLGYTF. This chain links TRBV28 with TRBJ1-2; perhaps TRBD1 as D (5 bases). The CDR3 contains 12 residues. Per germline, CDR1 MDHEN and CDR2 SYDVKM. Trimming left V 3 bases short and J 7 bases short, with 9 bases between.

CDR3 bases: TGTGCCAGTAGTATAGGACAGAACTACGAGCAGTACTTC. This translates into CASSIGQNYEQYF. The chain has TRBV19 and TRBJ2-7; possibly TRBD1 for D (5 bases). The germline gives CDR1 LNHDA, CDR2 SQIVND (reference sequence). Trimming shortened V by 1 base and J by 3 bases, and 7 bases separated the two germline ends. CDR3 length: 13 amino acids.

The chain links TRBV27 to TRBJ2-7, with 7 bases that match TRBD2. Germline lookup yields CDR1 MNHEY and CDR2 SMNVEV (reference sequence). The CDR3 extends over 14 amino acids. Trimming at V came to 3 bases and at J to 3 bases, leaving 5 bases not matched to a gene. The CDR3 bases are TGTGCCAGCAGTTTGGGTCGCGGGAGCTACGAGCAGTACTTC. The encoded protein is CASSLGRGSYEQYF.

This clone was seen only a few times. This chain uses TRBV7-3 with TRBJ2-1, with D tentatively TRBD1 (6 bases). CDR3 length: 13 amino acids. V dropped 2 bases and J dropped 9 bases, with 11 bases sitting between them. The germline gives CDR1 SGHTA, CDR2 FQGTGA. The CDR3 DNA reads as TGTGCCAGCAGCTTAGGGGGCTCTTTTGAGCAGTTCTTC. Residues: CASSLGGSFEQFF.

J is TRBJ1-1 and V is TRBV28; TRBD1 might be the D (6 bases). This CDR3 contains 15 residues. Per germline, CDR1 MDHEN and CDR2 SYDVKM. Deletions cut 5 bases from V and 1 base from J, with 14 bases between. CDR3 region: CASSPHRAANTEAFF. CDR3 DNA sequence: TGTGCCAGCAGTCCCCACAGGGCAGCGAACACTGAAGCTTTCTTT.

This chain joins TRBV27 and TRBJ2-1; D remains ambiguous. V shed 4 bases and J shed 8 bases, with 15 bases lying between them. The length of the CDR3 is 14 residues. Germline assignment: CDR1 MNHEY and CDR2 SMNVEV (reference sequence). CDR3 sequence (DNA): TGTGCCAGCAGTTCGACTTTATTACCCCATGAGCAGTTCTTC. It codes for CASSSTLLPHEQFF.

The rearrangement joins TRBV5-4 to TRBJ2-3; D gene uncertain. V was trimmed by 1 base and J by 2 bases, leaving 11 bases between them. The CDR3 is 15 residues long. Germline CDR1 SGHNT, CDR2 YYREEE (reference sequence). The CDR3 protein is CASSLSHTLTDTQYF. CDR3 coding DNA: TGTGCCAGCAGCTTGTCTCACACCCTCACAGATACGCAGTATTTT.

This clone was detected a few times. Other DNA sequences in this specimen translate into the identical CDR3. The rearrangement joins TRBV5-5 to TRBJ2-5; 7 nucleotides line up with TRBD1. This CDR3 is built from 14 residues. The germline V gene has CDR1 SGHKS and CDR2 YYEKEE (reference sequence). V lost 1 base to trimming and J lost 1 base; unmatched junction nucleotides: 1. For the CDR3, the DNA is TGTGCCAGCAGCTTGAGGGGGCCCCAAGAGACCCAGTACTTC. Translation: CASSLRGPQETQYF.

In its sample, this clone was seen once. V and J are TRBV6-1 and TRBJ2-1; a weak D match, TRBD1 (6 bases). This CDR3 has 17 amino acids. Trimming cost V 2 bases and J 5 bases, with 19 bases left between them. Germline CDR1 MNHNS, CDR2 SASEGT. The CDR3, as DNA: TGTGCCAGCAGTGAAAATGGGAACCGGGACATAGACAATGAGCAGTTCTTC. Translating it yields CASSENGNRDIDNEQFF.

This rearrangement joins TRBV28 to TRBJ2-1; 8 bases match TRBD2. Per germline, CDR1 MDHEN and CDR2 SYDVKM. V lost 10 bases, J lost 10 bases, and 9 bases stayed unmatched. This CDR3 is built from 12 residues. CDR3 in amino acids: CATWAGTREQFF. CDR3 nucleotide sequence: TGTGCCACATGGGCGGGGACTAGGGAGCAGTTCTTC.

This clone showed up just once. The rearrangement links TRBV12-3 or TRBV12-4 to TRBJ2-2, with D maybe TRBD1 (5 bases). The CDR3 totals 13 residues. Trimming removed 5 bases from V and 3 bases from J, with 7 bases in between. CDR3 DNA sequence: TGTGCCAGCAGTCTCAGGGACACCGGGGAGCTGTTTTTT. Translated: CASSLRDTGELFF.

The chain joins TRBV4-3 to TRBJ2-7; TRBD1 might be the D (6 bases). The CDR3 runs to 14 residues. V was trimmed by 3 bases and J by 7 bases, leaving 16 bases between them. CDR1 is LGHNA and CDR2 is YSLEER in the germline V gene. The CDR3 loop reads CASSQASGAGEQYF. CDR3 nucleotide sequence: TGCGCCAGCAGCCAGGCCTCAGGGGCAGGGGAGCAGTACTTC.

The rearrangement uses TRBV27 and TRBJ2-7; D gene ambiguous. Germline CDR1 is MNHEY and CDR2 is SMNVEV (reference sequence). The CDR3 is 12 amino acids. V gave up 3 bases and J gave up 7 bases, with 10 bases separating them. The CDR3 loop reads CASSLSGREQYF. CDR3 DNA sequence: TGTGCCAGCAGTTTGTCCGGTCGGGAGCAGTACTTC.